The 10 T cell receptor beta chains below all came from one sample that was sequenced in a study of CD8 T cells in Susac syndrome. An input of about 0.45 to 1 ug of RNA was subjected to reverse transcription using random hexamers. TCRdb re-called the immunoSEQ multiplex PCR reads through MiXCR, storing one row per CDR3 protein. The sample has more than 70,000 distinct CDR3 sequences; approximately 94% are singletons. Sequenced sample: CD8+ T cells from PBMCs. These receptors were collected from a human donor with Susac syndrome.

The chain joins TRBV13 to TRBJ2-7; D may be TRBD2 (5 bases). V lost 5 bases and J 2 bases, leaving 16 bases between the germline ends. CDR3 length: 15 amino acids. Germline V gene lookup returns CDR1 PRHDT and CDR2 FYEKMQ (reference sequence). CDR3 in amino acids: CASSASASGPYEQYF. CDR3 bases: TGTGCCAGCAGCGCCTCGGCCAGCGGACCCTACGAGCAGTACTTC.

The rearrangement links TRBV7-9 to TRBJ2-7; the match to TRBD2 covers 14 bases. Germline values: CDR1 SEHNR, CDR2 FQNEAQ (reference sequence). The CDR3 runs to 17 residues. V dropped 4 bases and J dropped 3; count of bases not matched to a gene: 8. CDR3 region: CASSSPGLAGESYEQYF. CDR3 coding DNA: TGTGCCAGCAGCTCCCCGGGACTAGCGGGGGAGAGCTACGAGCAGTACTTC.

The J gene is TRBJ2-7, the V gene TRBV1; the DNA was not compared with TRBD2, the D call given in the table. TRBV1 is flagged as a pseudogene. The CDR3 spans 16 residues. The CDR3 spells CTSSQDVAGVSYEQYF. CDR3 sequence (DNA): TGCACCAGCAGCCAAGATGTAGCGGGGGTCTCCTACGAGCAGTACTTC.

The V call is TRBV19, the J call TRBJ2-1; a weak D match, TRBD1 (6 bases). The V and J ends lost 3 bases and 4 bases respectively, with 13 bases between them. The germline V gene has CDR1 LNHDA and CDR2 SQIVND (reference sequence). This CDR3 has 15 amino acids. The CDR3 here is CASSIQDSSYNEQFF. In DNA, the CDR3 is TGTGCCAGTAGTATCCAGGACAGCTCATACAATGAGCAGTTCTTC.

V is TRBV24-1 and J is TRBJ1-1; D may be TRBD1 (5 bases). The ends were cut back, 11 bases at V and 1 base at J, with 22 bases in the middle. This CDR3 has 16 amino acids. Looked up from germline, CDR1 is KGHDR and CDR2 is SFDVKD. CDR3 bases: TGTGCCAGGGTGGAGCTCCTCGGCAGGGCGAACACTGAAGCTTTCTTT. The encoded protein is CARVELLGRANTEAFF.

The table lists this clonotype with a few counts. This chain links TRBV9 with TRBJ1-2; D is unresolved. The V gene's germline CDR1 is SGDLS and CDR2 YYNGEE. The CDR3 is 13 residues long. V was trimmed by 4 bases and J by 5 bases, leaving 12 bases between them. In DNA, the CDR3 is TGTGCCAGCAGCCCCCGGGATGGATATGGCTACACCTTC. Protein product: CASSPRDGYGYTF.

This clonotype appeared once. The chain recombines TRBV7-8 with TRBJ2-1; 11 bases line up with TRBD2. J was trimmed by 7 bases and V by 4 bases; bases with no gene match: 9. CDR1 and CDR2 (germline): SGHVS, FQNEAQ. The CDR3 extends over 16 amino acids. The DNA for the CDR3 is TGTGCCAGCAGCTCTAACCGACTAGCGGGGTTTAATGAGCAGTTCTTC. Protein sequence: CASSSNRLAGFNEQFF.

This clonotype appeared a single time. The CDR3: CASSQVLGGNQPQHF. The CDR3 coding sequence is TGCGCCAGCAGCCAAGTACTAGGAGGCAATCAGCCCCAGCATTTT. V gene TRBV4-1 combines with J gene TRBJ1-5; D gene ambiguous. V lost 1 base and J lost 2, with 9 bases in between. This CDR3 contains 15 residues. The germline CDR1 and CDR2 sequences are MGHRA and YSYEKL.

This chain's CDR3 is CASSLGGSDGYTF. CDR3 nucleotide sequence: TGTGCCAGCAGTTTAGGAGGGTCGGATGGCTACACCTTC. The rearrangement links TRBV12-3 or TRBV12-4 to TRBJ1-2; D is unclear. Trimming took off 1 base at V and 6 bases at J, with 9 bases between the two ends. CDR3 length equals 13 residues.

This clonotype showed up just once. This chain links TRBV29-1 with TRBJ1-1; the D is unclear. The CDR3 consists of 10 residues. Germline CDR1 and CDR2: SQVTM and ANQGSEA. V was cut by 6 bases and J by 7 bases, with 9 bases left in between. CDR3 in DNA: TGCAGCGTGATTTTAAATGAAGCTTTCTTT. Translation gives CSVILNEAFF.